This paragraph covers one T cell receptor beta chain sequence. Its cognate antigen is unknown. Expansion with viral peptide pools was applied to antigen-specific CD4+ T cells by the ViraFEST assay prior to sequencing. A 10-day culture period preceded the isolation of CD4+ T cells. Nucleocapsid antibodies stayed negative before and after vaccination, showing no earlier SARS-CoV-2 infection. Method: immunoSEQ multiplex PCR; TCRdb's copy keeps in-frame clones and lacks some. Of 50,000 or so clones listed, 79% were seen once; the top ten hold 6%. This sample was included in a study of vaccination effects on CD4 cells after COVID-19. Findings and limits, study-wide: Vaccine-induced clones in healthy vaccinees cross-reacted with common cold coronaviruses in only 1 of 255 cases.

V was cut by 2 bases and J by 4 bases, with 11 bases left in between. CDR1 SNHLY and CDR2 FYNNEI come from the germline V gene. This CDR3 region has 14 residues. This clonotype was obtained from a human donor who received a COVID-19 vaccine. This material consisted of CD4+ T cells from PBMCs cultured with HCoV-OC43 spike peptides, taken before COVID-19 vaccination. This sample's subset: HCoV-OC43 spike overlapping peptide pool stimulation. This chain uses TRBV2 with TRBJ1-1; D ambiguous. The CDR3 region is CASSEITSGTEAFF. In DNA, the CDR3 is TGTGCCAGCAGTGAAATTACTTCGGGCACTGAAGCTTTCTTT.